The present T cell receptor beta chain was sequenced within a study of radiation and T cells in renal cell carcinoma. Clones were sequenced by immunoSEQ multiplex PCR, and TCRdb holds only the in-frame ones, with some missing. Altogether 140,000 or so clones are present, around nine tenths being singletons, with the ten largest covering around 13%. With 5 bases clipped from V and 0 bases from J, the junction kept 9 bases outside the gene matches. Per germline, CDR1 LNHNV and CDR2 YYDKDF (reference sequence). The CDR3 runs 16 residues. Stated time point: baseline pretreatment blood. Described treatment: 15 Gy SBRT to primary tumor, nephrectomy 4 weeks later. Blood was sampled at baseline, 2 weeks and 4 weeks after SBRT.

The TCR originated in a woman between 50 and 59 years old with renal cell carcinoma. This specimen consisted of blood, obtained from a patient whose treatment included radiotherapy and nephrectomy. The chain is built from TRBV15 and TRBJ1-1; 7 bases match TRBD1. The CDR3 bases are TGTGCCACCAGCGACGGGACAGAAGTCATGAACACTGAAGCTTTCTTT. Its protein is CATSDGTEVMNTEAFF.